This T cell receptor (beta chain) was captured by sequencing in a study of blood T cell repertoires in COVID-19. The overall study: Samples taken during acute and convalescent COVID-19 were collected in the United States, Italy and Spain. Sources were T cells, B-cell-depleted T cells, or PBMCs; the material itself was cDNA or gDNA.

Per the authors' pipeline: From reference gene primer amplification, estimates of nucleated cell counts were derived. Libraries were prepared by immunoSEQ multiplex PCR; TCRdb keeps only in-frame clonotypes and omits some of them. Clone size and V and J calls were adopted from that table, with D and trimming inferred from the DNA. Of about 220,000 clones listed, around 82% were seen once; the top ten hold 2.5%. V lost 1 base to trimming and J lost 3 bases, with 13 bases between them. This CDR3 is built from 15 residues. Germline-derived CDR1 and CDR2 are SGDLS and YYNGEE. This sequence joins TRBV9 and TRBJ1-2, with D perhaps matching TRBD1 (5 bases). The source is a woman between 35 and 50 years old with active or convalescent COVID-19. Input material: peripheral blood. The CDR3 region is CASSVSRAGDYGYTF. The CDR3 DNA sequence: TGTGCCAGCAGCGTAAGCAGGGCCGGAGACTATGGCTACACCTTC.